One sample yielded the 4 T cell receptor beta chains listed below, sequenced in a study of OX40 agonist ivuxolimab in advanced cancers. Here immunoSEQ multiplex PCR was the method, and the copy in TCRdb shows in-frame clones only, minus some. Among 55,000 to 65,000 clones listed, around 77% were seen once. Sequenced here: CD4+ or CD8+ T cells sorted from blood, sampled in a trial of the OX40 agonist ivuxolimab. All receptors derive from an adult with an advanced solid tumor such as melanoma, head and neck, liver or kidney cancer.

The rearrangement links TRBV13 to TRBJ2-2; 11 bases map to TRBD1. Unmatched junction bases numbered 4, after V lost 5 bases and J lost 5 bases. Germline CDR1 reads PRHDT; CDR2 reads FYEKMQ (reference sequence). The CDR3 has 15 residues. CDR3 nucleotide sequence: TGTGCCAGCAGCCGGGGACAGGGGGATACCGGGGAGCTGTTTTTT. Its translation: CASSRGQGDTGELFF.

For the CDR3, the DNA is TGCGCCAGCAGCTTCTCTGGTACAGATACGCAGTATTTT. It translates to CASSFSGTDTQYF. The chain joins TRBV5-1 to TRBJ2-3; no clear D gene. The CDR3 has 13 residues. V lost 2 bases and J lost 3, with 7 bases in between. Germline CDR1 SGHRS, CDR2 YFSETQ.

This rearrangement joins TRBV9 to TRBJ2-3; 8 nucleotides line up with TRBD2. The ends lost 3 bases at V and 2 bases at J; junction bases unmatched: 8. The CDR3 is 16 residues long. The V gene's germline CDR1 is SGDLS and CDR2 YYNGEE. This CDR3 is CASSAIAGKVTDTQYF. Written as DNA, the CDR3 is TGTGCCAGCAGCGCCATAGCGGGGAAGGTCACAGATACGCAGTATTTT.

The CDR3 protein is CASIPWDRSYGYTF. As DNA, the CDR3 is TGTGCCAGCATCCCGTGGGACAGATCATATGGCTACACCTTC. The chain joins TRBV5-8 to TRBJ1-2, with 7 bases that match TRBD1. The CDR3 is made up of 14 amino acids. Germline trimming cut 6 bases from V and 5 bases from J; bases unmatched to any gene: 10. Germline V lookup: CDR1 SGHTS, CDR2 YDEGEE.